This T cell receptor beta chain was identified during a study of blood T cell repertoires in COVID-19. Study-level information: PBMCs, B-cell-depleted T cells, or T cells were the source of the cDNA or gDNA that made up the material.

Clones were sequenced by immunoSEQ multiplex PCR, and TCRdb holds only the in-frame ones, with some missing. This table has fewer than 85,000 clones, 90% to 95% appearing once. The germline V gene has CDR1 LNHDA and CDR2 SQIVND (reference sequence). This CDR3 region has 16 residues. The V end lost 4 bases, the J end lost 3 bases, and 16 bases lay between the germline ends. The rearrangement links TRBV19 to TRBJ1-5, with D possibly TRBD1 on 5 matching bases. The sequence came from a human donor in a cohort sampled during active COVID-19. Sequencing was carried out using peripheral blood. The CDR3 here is CASSTPRGGVNQPQHF. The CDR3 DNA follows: TGTGCCAGTAGTACCCCTCGGGGGGGGGTCAATCAGCCCCAGCATTTT.